This T cell receptor beta chain was found in a study of CD8 T cells in ankylosing spondylitis. Study-wide points: Ankylosing spondylitis blood appeared to carry a characteristic TCR beta motif of several highly homologous variants.

Notes on this clonotype: Its antigen is as yet unknown.

TCRdb fed the 5' RACE reads into MiXCR, producing one record per CDR3 protein. The table shows 300,000 to 350,000 distinct CDR3 sequences, with more than 9% occurring only once. The germline gives CDR1 LNHDA, CDR2 SQIVND (reference sequence). The CDR3 is made up of 16 amino acids. Trimming cost V 9 bases and J 8 bases; bases outside gene matches: 10. The J gene is TRBJ2-1, the V gene TRBV19; 16 bases agree with TRBD2. The clonotype was recovered from a female donor with ankylosing spondylitis or in good health (not recorded which). The sequenced sample consisted of blood, either unsorted or a sorted T cell fraction (not recorded which). The chain's CDR3 is CARDGTSGGAVHEQFF. The CDR3 region has the DNA TGTGCCAGAGACGGGACTAGCGGGGGGGCCGTTCATGAGCAGTTCTTC.